This entry lists 24 T cell receptor beta chains sequenced from one sample in a study of Ad26.COV2.S vaccination and SARS-CoV-2 variants. Described treatment: around 19 received Ad26.COV2.S at low or high dose, single or two shots; roughly five received placebo; per-sample allocation not given. All samples were drawn on day 63, counting from the first vaccine or placebo injection. The data were produced by immunoSEQ multiplex PCR, yet TCRdb's version contains in-frame clones alone and is incomplete. Among about 480,000 clones listed, 87% were seen once. The sample was peripheral blood, taken in a trial of Ad26.COV2.S vaccine versus placebo. These receptors all come from a person aged 18-65 years who received the Ad26.COV2.S COVID-19 vaccine or a placebo.

The V and J genes are TRBV5-1 and TRBJ2-3; 11 bases align to TRBD2. This CDR3 is built from 16 residues. The V gene end was trimmed by 3 bases and the J gene end by 0 bases; junction bases not matched to a gene: 3. CDR1 and CDR2 from the germline V gene are SGHRS and YFSETQ. Written as DNA, the CDR3 is TGCGCCAGCAGCTGGAGGACTAGCGGGAGCACAGATACGCAGTATTTT. It codes for CASSWRTSGSTDTQYF.

The chain carries TRBV6-5 and TRBJ1-4, with D possibly TRBD1 on 5 matching bases. The germline V and J ends were trimmed by 6 bases and 2 bases, with 10 bases remaining between them. Per the germline V gene, CDR1 is MNHEY and CDR2 is SVGAGI. The CDR3 length is 14 residues. The CDR3 spells CASRLQATNEKLFF. The CDR3 DNA follows: TGTGCCAGCAGATTACAGGCGACTAATGAAAAACTGTTTTTT.

The rearrangement links TRBV9 to TRBJ2-7, with 8 bases matching TRBD1. This CDR3 region has 15 residues. With 7 bases clipped from V and 5 bases from J, the junction kept 14 bases outside the gene matches. Germline CDR1 reads SGDLS; CDR2 reads YYNGEE. CDR3 amino acids: CASSGGAHRGDEQYF. Written as DNA, the CDR3 is TGTGCCAGCTCAGGAGGGGCGCACAGGGGGGACGAGCAGTACTTC.

The chain combines TRBV28 with TRBJ1-6, with no clear D. Germline V lookup: CDR1 MDHEN, CDR2 SYDVKM. Trimming pared 8 bases from V and 7 bases from J, leaving 9 bases between. The CDR3 length is 12 residues. The CDR3 sequence: CASRASNSPLHF. CDR3 bases: TGTGCCAGCCGGGCTTCGAATTCACCCCTCCACTTT.

This chain joins TRBV28 and TRBJ2-7; D ambiguous. Germline V gene lookup returns CDR1 MDHEN and CDR2 SYDVKM. Trimming pared 11 bases from V and 2 bases from J, leaving 10 bases between. This CDR3 is built from 11 residues. CDR3 amino acids: CAAKGAYEQYF. The CDR3 region has the DNA TGTGCCGCGAAGGGTGCCTACGAGCAGTACTTC.

The rearrangement uses TRBV12-3 or TRBV12-4 and TRBJ2-7, with D perhaps TRBD1 or TRBD2 (5 bases each). This CDR3 region has 13 residues. V dropped 6 bases and J dropped 2 bases, with 11 bases sitting between them. The DNA for the CDR3 is TGTGCCAGCAGCCTCGGGGCAACCTACGAGCAGTACTTC. This codes for CASSLGATYEQYF.

This chain uses TRBV7-3 with TRBJ2-2, with TRBD2 as a possible D gene (6 bases). The CDR3 covers 16 residues. CDR1 SGHTA and CDR2 FQGTGA come from the germline V gene. V gave up 1 base and J gave up 5 bases, with 14 bases separating them. CDR3 amino acids: CASSLRPGVVTGELFF. CDR3 DNA sequence: TGTGCCAGCAGCTTAAGGCCGGGGGTTGTTACCGGGGAGCTGTTTTTT.

This clone came up a few times. The V and J genes are TRBV19 and TRBJ1-1; D possibly corresponds to TRBD1 (5 bases). The CDR3 spans 13 residues. V was cut by 5 bases and J by 4 bases, with 11 bases left in between. Per the germline V gene, CDR1 is LNHDA and CDR2 is SQIVND (reference sequence). The CDR3 sequence is CASSFRGRTEAFF. CDR3 DNA: TGTGCCAGTAGTTTCCGGGGACGCACTGAAGCTTTCTTT.

In nucleotides, the CDR3 is TGCGCCAGCAGCTTGGTGTCTAGTCAAGATACGCAGTATTTT. This sequence encodes CASSLVSSQDTQYF. The chain recombines TRBV5-1 with TRBJ2-3, with D unclear. The CDR3 is made up of 14 amino acids. Per germline, CDR1 SGHRS and CDR2 YFSETQ. Trimming left V 0 bases short and J 5 bases short, with 10 bases between.

As to this clone: Other DNA variants within this sample encode the same CDR3. The chain couples TRBV5-1 to TRBJ1-3; D gene ambiguous. The CDR3 is made up of 14 amino acids. Trimming cost V 0 bases and J 0 bases, with 4 bases left between them. CDR1 and CDR2 from the germline V gene are SGHRS and YFSETQ. CDR3 DNA: TGCGCCAGCAGCTTGGTGGGCTCTGGAAACACCATATATTTT. Its translation is CASSLVGSGNTIYF. Combining the CDR3 with reference TRBV5-1 and TRBJ1-3 gives the whole variable domain KAGVTQTPRYLIKTRGQQVTLSCSPISGHRSVSWYQQTPGQGLQFLFEYFSETQRNKGNFPGRFSGRQFSNSRSEMNVSTLELGDSALYLCASSLVGSGNTIYFGEGSWLTVV.

The CDR3 region has the DNA TGTGCCAGCAGCTTTGGGGACGGAGGCTGGTATGGCTACACCTTC. It encodes CASSFGDGGWYGYTF. This rearrangement joins TRBV7-9 to TRBJ1-2, with D perhaps matching TRBD1 (5 bases). The CDR3 is made up of 15 amino acids. V gave up 3 bases and J gave up 5 bases, with 16 bases separating them. The germline CDR1 and CDR2 sequences are SEHNR and FQNEAQ (reference sequence).

V and J are TRBV19 and TRBJ1-1; 7 bases map to TRBD1. The CDR3 is 15 amino acids. V shed 6 bases and J 1 base; nucleotides not matched to a gene: 8. Germline V lookup: CDR1 LNHDA, CDR2 SQIVND (reference sequence). CDR3 residues: CASRRGTARNTEAFF. The CDR3 region has the DNA TGTGCCAGTAGGCGCGGGACAGCCCGGAACACTGAAGCTTTCTTT.

The genes are TRBV3-1 (or the pseudogene TRBV3-2) and TRBJ2-7, with 13 bases fitting TRBD2. With V trimmed by 3 bases and J by 4 bases, 6 bases remained unmatched. The germline gives CDR1 LGHDT, CDR2 YNNKEL (reference sequence). The CDR3 runs to 16 residues. CDR3 protein: CASSQAGLAGKYEQYF. The CDR3 coding sequence is TGTGCCAGCAGCCAGGCGGGACTAGCGGGAAAGTACGAGCAGTACTTC.

V and J are TRBV28 and TRBJ1-5; D unclear. V lost 2 bases to trimming and J lost 5 bases, with 4 bases between them. Germline assignment: CDR1 MDHEN and CDR2 SYDVKM. The CDR3 sequence is 12 residues long. The CDR3 region has the DNA TGTGCCAGCAGTTTAGTGTATCAGCCCCAGCATTTT. It yields the protein CASSLVYQPQHF.

V is TRBV6-6 and J is TRBJ2-7; 7 bases map to TRBD1. CDR1 is MNHNY and CDR2 is SVGAGI in the germline V gene (reference sequence). V shed 6 bases and J 6 bases; nucleotides not matched to a gene: 5. This CDR3 spans 12 amino acids. CDR3 in amino acids: CASSLTGFEQYF. DNA for the CDR3: TGTGCCAGCAGCCTGACAGGGTTCGAGCAGTACTTC.

The chain employs TRBV3-1 (or the pseudogene TRBV3-2) and TRBJ2-5; D not certain. The CDR3 has 13 amino acids. The ends were cut back, 3 bases at V and 4 bases at J, with 9 bases in the middle. Germline CDR1 LGHDT, CDR2 YNNKEL (reference sequence). The CDR3: CASSHTERETQYF. In DNA form, the CDR3 reads TGTGCCAGCAGCCATACGGAGCGAGAGACCCAGTACTTC.

The gene calls are TRBV28 and TRBJ1-1; 9 bases match TRBD1. V was pared by 6 bases and J by 5 bases, with 4 bases of the junction left unmatched. The germline gives CDR1 MDHEN, CDR2 SYDVKM. The CDR3 spans 13 residues. The CDR3: CASRTGGRTEAFF. The CDR3, as DNA: TGTGCCAGCAGGACAGGGGGGAGGACTGAAGCTTTCTTT.

The rearrangement uses TRBV14 and TRBJ2-7; TRBD1 or TRBD2 may be the D gene (5 bases each). Looked up from germline, CDR1 is SGHDN and CDR2 is FVKESK. CDR3 size: 15 residues. Trimming removed 1 base from V and 4 bases from J, with 14 bases in between. CDR3 in DNA: TGTGCCAGCAGCCAAGTCACGGGACCGACGTACGAGCAGTACTTC. Translating it yields CASSQVTGPTYEQYF.

This clone has just one count. The chain carries TRBV19 and TRBJ1-5; D ambiguous. V lost 4 bases, J lost 3 bases, and 7 bases lay in between. The CDR3 is made up of 13 amino acids. Germline loops: CDR1 LNHDA, CDR2 SQIVND (reference sequence). Here the CDR3 DNA reads TGTGCCAGTAGTAAAAGCAACAATCAGCCCCAGCATTTT. It specifies CASSKSNNQPQHF.

The rearrangement links TRBV6-6 to TRBJ1-2; TRBD1 is a possible D gene (6 bases). CDR1 MNHNY and CDR2 SVGAGI come from the germline V gene (reference sequence). The CDR3 is made up of 14 amino acids. Trimming stripped 9 bases from V and 2 bases from J, with 16 bases between. Written as DNA, the CDR3 is TGTGCCAGTAAAGGCACAGGGTTGAACTATGGCTACACCTTC. This codes for CASKGTGLNYGYTF.

The J gene is TRBJ1-2, the V gene TRBV5-4; unclear D gene. The CDR3 covers 15 residues. V shed 1 base and J shed 2 bases, with 12 bases lying between them. The germline CDR1 and CDR2 sequences are SGHNT and YYREEE (reference sequence). The CDR3 DNA follows: TGTGCCAGCAGCTTGAGTCGGCAGAAGAACTATGGCTACACCTTC. Its translation is CASSLSRQKNYGYTF.

V usage is TRBV6-5 and J usage is TRBJ1-4, with TRBD1 identical over 8 bases. Germline V CDR1 and CDR2: MNHEY, SVGAGI. The junction had 10 bases not matched to a gene; V was cut back by 5 bases and J by 8 bases. The CDR3 length is 15 residues. This CDR3 is CASSTQGAGGEKLFF. CDR3 DNA: TGTGCCAGCAGTACGCAGGGGGCAGGAGGGGAAAAACTGTTTTTT.

In nucleotides, the CDR3 is TGTGCCAGCAGCCGCAGGGAGGGGCCCTCCTACGAGCAGTACTTC. This codes for CASSRREGPSYEQYF. The J gene is TRBJ2-7, the V gene TRBV6-2 or TRBV6-3; 7 bases map to TRBD2. After removal of 6 bases from V and 0 bases from J, the junction contained 8 bases not matched to a gene. This CDR3 is built from 15 residues. Germline V lookup: CDR1 MNHEY, CDR2 SVGEGT.

This chain uses TRBV21-1 with TRBJ1-6; the table names TRBD1, a call not compared with the DNA. TRBV21-1 counts as a pseudogene. The CDR3 is 21 residues long. CDR3: CASSKGRPGQGASSYNSPLHF. For the CDR3, the DNA is TGTGCCAGCAGCAAGGGTAGACCGGGACAGGGGGCGAGCTCCTATAATTCACCCCTCCACTTT.